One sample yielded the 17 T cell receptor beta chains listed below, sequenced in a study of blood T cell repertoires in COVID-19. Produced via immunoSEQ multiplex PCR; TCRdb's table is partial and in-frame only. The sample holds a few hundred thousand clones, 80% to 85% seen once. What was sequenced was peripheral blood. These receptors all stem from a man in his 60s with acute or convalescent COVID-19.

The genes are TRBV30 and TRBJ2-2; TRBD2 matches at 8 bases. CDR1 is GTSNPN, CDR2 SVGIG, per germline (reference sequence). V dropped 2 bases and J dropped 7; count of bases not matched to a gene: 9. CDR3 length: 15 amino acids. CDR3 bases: TGTGCCTGGAGTTCCCCGGGGGGGAGGGTCGGGGAGCTGTTTTTT. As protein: CAWSSPGGRVGELFF.

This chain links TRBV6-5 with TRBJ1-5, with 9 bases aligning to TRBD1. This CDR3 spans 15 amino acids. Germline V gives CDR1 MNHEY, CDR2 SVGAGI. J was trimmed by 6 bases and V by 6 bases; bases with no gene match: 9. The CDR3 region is CASRLTGGAGQPQHF. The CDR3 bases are TGTGCCAGCAGATTGACAGGGGGTGCGGGTCAGCCCCAGCATTTT.

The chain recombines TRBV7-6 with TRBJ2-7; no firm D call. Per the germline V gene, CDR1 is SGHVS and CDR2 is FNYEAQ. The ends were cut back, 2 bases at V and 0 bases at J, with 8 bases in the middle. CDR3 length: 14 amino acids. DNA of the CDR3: TGTGCCAGCAGCTTAACAGCCAGCTCCTACGAGCAGTACTTC. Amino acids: CASSLTASSYEQYF.

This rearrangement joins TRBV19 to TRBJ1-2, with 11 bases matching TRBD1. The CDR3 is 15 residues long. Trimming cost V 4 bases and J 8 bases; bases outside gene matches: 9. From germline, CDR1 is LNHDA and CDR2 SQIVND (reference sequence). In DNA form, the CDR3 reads TGTGCCAGTAGTAGAAGGACAGGGGGCTTGGACGGCTACACCTTC. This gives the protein CASSRRTGGLDGYTF.

This CDR3 reads CASSLSRLGDIQYF. CDR3 nucleotide sequence: TGTGCCAGCTCACTCTCTCGACTAGGAGACATTCAGTACTTC. The chain uses TRBV18 and TRBJ2-4; a possible D gene is TRBD2 (6 bases). Trimming stripped 4 bases from V and 8 bases from J, with 15 bases between. The germline gives CDR1 KGHSH, CDR2 LQKENI. The CDR3 totals 14 residues.

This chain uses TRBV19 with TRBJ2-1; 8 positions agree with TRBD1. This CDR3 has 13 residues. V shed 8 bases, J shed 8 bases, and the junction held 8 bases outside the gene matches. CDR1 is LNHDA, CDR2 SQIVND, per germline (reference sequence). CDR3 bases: TGTGCCAGTTTGGACAGGGTCTGGGATGAGCAGTTCTTC. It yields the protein CASLDRVWDEQFF.

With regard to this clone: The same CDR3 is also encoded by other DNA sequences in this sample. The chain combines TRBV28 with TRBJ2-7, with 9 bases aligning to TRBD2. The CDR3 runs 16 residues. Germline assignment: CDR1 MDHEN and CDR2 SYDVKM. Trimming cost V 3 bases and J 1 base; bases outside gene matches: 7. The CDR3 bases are TGTGCCAGCAGTTTTTCCCTAGCGGGATTATCCTACGAGCAGTACTTC. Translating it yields CASSFSLAGLSYEQYF.

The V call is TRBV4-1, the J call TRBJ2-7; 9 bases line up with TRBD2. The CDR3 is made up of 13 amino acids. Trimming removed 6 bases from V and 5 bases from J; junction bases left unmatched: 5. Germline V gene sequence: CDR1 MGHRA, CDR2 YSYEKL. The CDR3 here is CASRPAGGNEQYF. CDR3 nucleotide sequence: TGCGCCAGCAGGCCAGCGGGGGGAAACGAGCAGTACTTC.

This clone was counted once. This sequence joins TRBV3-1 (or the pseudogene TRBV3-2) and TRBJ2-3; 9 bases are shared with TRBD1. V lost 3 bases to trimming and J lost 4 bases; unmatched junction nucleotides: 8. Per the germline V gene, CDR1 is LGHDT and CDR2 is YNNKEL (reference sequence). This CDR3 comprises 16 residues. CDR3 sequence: CASSHPRNRGPDTQYF. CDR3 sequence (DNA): TGTGCCAGCAGCCACCCTCGGAACAGGGGGCCAGATACGCAGTATTTT.

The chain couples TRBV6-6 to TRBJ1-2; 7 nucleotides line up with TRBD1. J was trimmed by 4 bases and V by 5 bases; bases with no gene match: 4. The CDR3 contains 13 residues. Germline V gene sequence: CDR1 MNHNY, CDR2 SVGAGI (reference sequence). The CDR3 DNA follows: TGTGCCAGCAGTCCCGACAGGGCCTATGGCTACACCTTC. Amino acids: CASSPDRAYGYTF.

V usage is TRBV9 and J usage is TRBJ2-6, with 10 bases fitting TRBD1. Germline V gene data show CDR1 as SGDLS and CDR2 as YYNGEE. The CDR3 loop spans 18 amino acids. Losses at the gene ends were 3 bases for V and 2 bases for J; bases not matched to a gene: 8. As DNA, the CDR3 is TGTGCCAGCAGCGATCCGGGACAGGGGTCCGCTGGGGCCAACGTCCTGACTTTC. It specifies CASSDPGQGSAGANVLTF.

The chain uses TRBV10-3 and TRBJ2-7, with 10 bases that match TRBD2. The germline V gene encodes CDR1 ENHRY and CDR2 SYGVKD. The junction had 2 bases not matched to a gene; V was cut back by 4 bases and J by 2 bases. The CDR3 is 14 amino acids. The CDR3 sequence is CAISASGSTYEQYF. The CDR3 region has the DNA TGTGCCATCAGTGCTAGCGGGAGCACCTACGAGCAGTACTTC.

In DNA form, the CDR3 reads TGTGCCAGCAGTGAAGGGTCTAGCGGGGGGAAGACCCAGTACTTC. As protein: CASSEGSSGGKTQYF. The rearrangement joins TRBV2 to TRBJ2-5; 11 nucleotides line up with TRBD2. CDR1 is SNHLY and CDR2 is FYNNEI in the germline V gene. Trimming removed 1 base from V and 6 bases from J; junction bases left unmatched: 4. The CDR3 is 15 residues long.

DNA of the CDR3: TGCAGTGCTAGTGCCGGGACTAGCGGGAACACCGGGGAGCTGTTTTTT. This codes for CSASAGTSGNTGELFF. The chain employs TRBV20-1 and TRBJ2-2; 11 bases map to TRBD2. The germline V gene has CDR1 DFQATT and CDR2 SNEGSKA (reference sequence). CDR3 length equals 16 residues. Germline trimming cut 3 bases from V and 1 base from J; bases unmatched to any gene: 4.

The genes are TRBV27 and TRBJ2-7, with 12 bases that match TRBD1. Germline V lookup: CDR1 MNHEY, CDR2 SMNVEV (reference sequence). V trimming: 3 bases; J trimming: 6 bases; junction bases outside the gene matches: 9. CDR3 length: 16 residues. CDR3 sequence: CASSLVPGQGAFEQYF. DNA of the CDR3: TGTGCCAGCAGTTTGGTCCCGGGACAGGGGGCTTTCGAGCAGTACTTC.

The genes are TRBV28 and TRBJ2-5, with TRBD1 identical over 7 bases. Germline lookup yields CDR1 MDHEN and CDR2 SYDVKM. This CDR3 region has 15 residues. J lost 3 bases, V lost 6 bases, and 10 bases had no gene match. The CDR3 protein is CASRDDRAEKETQYF. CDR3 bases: TGTGCCAGCAGAGATGACAGGGCGGAGAAAGAGACCCAGTACTTC.

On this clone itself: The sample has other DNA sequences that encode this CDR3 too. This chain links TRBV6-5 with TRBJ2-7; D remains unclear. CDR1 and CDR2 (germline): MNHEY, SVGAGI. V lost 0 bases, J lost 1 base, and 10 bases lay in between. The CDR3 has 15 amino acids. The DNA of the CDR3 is TGTGCCAGCAGTTACTCGCGATCGGGTTCCTACGAGCAGTACTTC. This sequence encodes CASSYSRSGSYEQYF.